These 23 T cell receptor beta chains were sequenced from one sample in a study of OX40 agonist ivuxolimab in advanced cancers. This table comes from immunoSEQ multiplex PCR, and its TCRdb copy is limited to in-frame clones, with some not included. The repertoire holds under 6,500 clones, around 74% seen once, with 25% in the top ten. The sequencing here drew on CD4+ or CD8+ T cells sorted from blood, taken in a trial of the OX40 agonist ivuxolimab. The receptor set was obtained from an adult with an advanced solid tumor such as melanoma, head and neck, liver or kidney cancer.

The genes are TRBV11-1 and TRBJ2-3; 9 bases match TRBD2. Germline V gives CDR1 SGHAT, CDR2 FQDESV (reference sequence). This CDR3 has 14 residues. Unmatched junction bases numbered 6, after V lost 8 bases and J lost 3 bases. The CDR3 DNA is TGTGCCAGCGCGGGAGGGCCTGGTACAGATACGCAGTATTTT. Its protein is CASAGGPGTDTQYF.

The sample holds one count of this clone. The V gene is TRBV10-1, the J gene TRBJ2-5, with D possibly TRBD1 on 5 matching bases. CDR1 WNHNN and CDR2 SYGVQD come from the germline V gene (reference sequence). This CDR3 contains 14 residues. V was cut by 6 bases and J by 2 bases, with 13 bases left in between. CDR3 amino acids: CASSDSGSQETQYF. The CDR3 DNA is TGCGCCAGCAGCGACAGTGGGTCACAAGAGACCCAGTACTTC.

The rearrangement joins TRBV11-2 to TRBJ1-1; no clear D. Germline CDR1 reads SGHAT; CDR2 reads FQNNGV. The V gene lost 2 bases and the J gene lost 2 bases, with 9 bases spanning the gap. This CDR3 region has 14 residues. The CDR3 sequence: CASSLYGVNTEAFF. The DNA of the CDR3 is TGTGCCAGCAGCTTATATGGGGTTAACACTGAAGCTTTCTTT.

This rearrangement joins TRBV10-1 to TRBJ2-1, with D possibly called TRBD1 or TRBD2 (5 bases each). The CDR3 extends over 17 amino acids. V lost 8 bases, J lost 4 bases, and 24 bases lay in between. Germline values: CDR1 WNHNN, CDR2 SYGVQD (reference sequence). The CDR3, as DNA: TGCGCCAGCGCCGCAGCCGAGGTAGTAGAGGGGTACAATGAGCAGTTCTTC. Protein sequence: CASAAAEVVEGYNEQFF.

The V call is TRBV9, the J call TRBJ2-7, with TRBD2 matching over 9 bases. This CDR3 spans 15 amino acids. CDR1 SGDLS and CDR2 YYNGEE come from the germline V gene. The V and J ends lost 3 bases and 0 bases, in that order; junction bases with no gene match: 4. Here the CDR3 reads CASSAAGGSSYEQYF. Here the CDR3 DNA reads TGTGCCAGCAGCGCCGCGGGGGGGAGCTCCTACGAGCAGTACTTC.

The gene calls are TRBV2 and TRBJ2-7; perhaps TRBD1 as D (5 bases). Trimming removed 6 bases at V and 6 bases at J, with 18 bases between. The CDR3 runs 14 residues. Germline-derived CDR1 and CDR2 are SNHLY and FYNNEI. This CDR3 is CASREWLGAAEQYF. CDR3 nucleotide sequence: TGTGCCAGCAGGGAGTGGCTAGGGGCCGCCGAGCAGTACTTC.

This clone was seen only a few times. The genes are TRBV6-5 and TRBJ1-1; no definite D call. The V and J ends lost 4 bases and 6 bases respectively, with 15 bases between them. There are 14 residues in the CDR3. Germline V gene lookup returns CDR1 MNHEY and CDR2 SVGAGI. CDR3 residues: CASSSIRTSAEAFF. For the CDR3, the DNA is TGTGCCAGCAGTTCAATCAGGACTAGTGCTGAAGCTTTCTTT.

The rearrangement joins TRBV2 to TRBJ2-7; 11 bases match TRBD2. The V and J ends lost 7 bases and 7 bases, in that order; junction bases with no gene match: 6. This CDR3 has 13 amino acids. Germline CDR1 reads SNHLY; CDR2 reads FYNNEI. The CDR3 DNA reads as TGTGCCAGCAAGACTAGCGGGGTCCGAGAGCAGTACTTC. Translated, it gives CASKTSGVREQYF.

The V call is TRBV7-9, the J call TRBJ2-5, with 7 nucleotides matching TRBD1. Germline CDR1 is SEHNR and CDR2 is FQNEAQ (reference sequence). V lost 3 bases to trimming and J lost 3 bases; unmatched junction nucleotides: 7. This CDR3 has 15 residues. CDR3 nucleotide sequence: TGTGCCAGCAGCTTTAGACAGGGTTTTGAAGAGACCCAGTACTTC. As protein: CASSFRQGFEETQYF. The full variable domain, with the rest looked up from reference TRBV7-9 and TRBJ2-5, is DTGVSQNPRHKITKRGQNVTFRCDPISEHNRLYWYRQTLGQGPEFLTYFQNEAQLEKSRLLSDRFSAERPKGSFSTLEIQRTEQGDSAMYLCASSFRQGFEETQYFGPGTRLLVL.

The chain carries TRBV6-4 and TRBJ2-2; 13 bases fit TRBD2. The CDR3 loop spans 15 amino acids. V gave up 6 bases and J gave up 4 bases; unmatched junction bases: 2. Germline CDR1 reads MRHNA; CDR2 reads SNTAGT. The CDR3 bases are TGTGCCAGCAGACTAGCGGGAGGGAGCACCGGGGAGCTGTTTTTT. This sequence encodes CASRLAGGSTGELFF.

The chain couples TRBV18 to TRBJ2-1; D unresolved. Trimming pared 2 bases from V and 0 bases from J, leaving 8 bases between. This CDR3 is 15 amino acids long. Germline CDR1 is KGHSH and CDR2 is LQKENI. The CDR3 bases are TGTGCCAGCTCACCAGAAGGTACCTCCTACAATGAGCAGTTCTTC. It yields the protein CASSPEGTSYNEQFF.

Within the sample, this clone is large. V and J are TRBV5-1 and TRBJ1-1; possibly TRBD1 for D (5 bases). The germline V gene has CDR1 SGHRS and CDR2 YFSETQ. There are 14 residues in the CDR3. The V end was cut by 2 bases, the J end by 0 bases, with 8 bases between. The CDR3 region is CASSFDRMNTEAFF. CDR3 sequence (DNA): TGCGCCAGCAGCTTTGACAGAATGAACACTGAAGCTTTCTTT.

The chain recombines TRBV29-1 with TRBJ1-1; D remains ambiguous. V lost 0 bases and J 2 bases, leaving 16 bases between the germline ends. Germline V gene data show CDR1 as SQVTM and CDR2 as ANQGSEA. The CDR3 sequence is 16 residues long. The CDR3 DNA follows: TGCAGCGTTGAAGATCTCGACCAGGAGGTAAACACTGAAGCTTTCTTT. Amino acids: CSVEDLDQEVNTEAFF.

The chain links TRBV28 to TRBJ2-1, with D possibly matching TRBD2 (5 bases). From germline, CDR1 is MDHEN and CDR2 SYDVKM. Trimming stripped 1 base from V and 7 bases from J, with 11 bases between. CDR3 size: 14 residues. The CDR3 spells CASSLSNSGNEQFF. The CDR3 DNA follows: TGTGCCAGCAGTTTATCCAACTCGGGGAATGAGCAGTTCTTC. Full variable domain (rest looked up from reference TRBV28 and TRBJ2-1): DVKVTQSSRYLVKRTGEKVFLECVQDMDHENMFWYRQDPGLGLRLIYFSYDVKMKEKGDIPEGYSVSREKKERFSLILESASTNQTSMYLCASSLSNSGNEQFFGPGTRLTVL.

The chain links TRBV4-3 to TRBJ2-3; 10 nucleotides match TRBD2. In germline, CDR1 is LGHNA, CDR2 YSLEER. The CDR3 spans 15 residues. Trimming removed 1 base from V and 5 bases from J; junction bases left unmatched: 3. The CDR3 is CASSQGPSGGDTQYF. CDR3 DNA sequence: TGCGCCAGCAGCCAAGGGCCTAGCGGGGGAGATACGCAGTATTTT.

This rearrangement joins TRBV9 to TRBJ2-5, with D possibly matching TRBD2 (6 bases). The germline V gene encodes CDR1 SGDLS and CDR2 YYNGEE. The CDR3 spans 14 residues. V lost 0 bases and J 2 bases, leaving 8 bases between the germline ends. The CDR3 sequence is CASSVGTNQETQYF. CDR3 in DNA: TGTGCCAGCAGCGTAGGGACTAATCAAGAGACCCAGTACTTC.

The chain joins TRBV27 to TRBJ2-1; no clear D. CDR1 and CDR2 (germline): MNHEY, SMNVEV (reference sequence). V was trimmed by 4 bases and J by 3 bases, leaving 4 bases between them. CDR3 length: 12 amino acids. CDR3: CASSSNYNEQFF. The CDR3 DNA follows: TGTGCCAGCAGTTCCAACTACAATGAGCAGTTCTTC.

The chain recombines TRBV19 with TRBJ2-3; D is undetermined. Germline V gives CDR1 LNHDA, CDR2 SQIVND (reference sequence). Trimming took 3 bases from V and 0 from J, leaving 10 bases between them. The CDR3 loop spans 15 amino acids. The CDR3 nucleotides read TGTGCCAGTAGTATGGCGGCCGTTAGCACAGATACGCAGTATTTT. It yields the protein CASSMAAVSTDTQYF. Drawing the rest from reference TRBV19 and TRBJ2-3, the complete variable domain is DGGITQSPKYLFRKEGQNVTLSCEQNLNHDAMYWYRQDPGQGLRLIYYSQIVNDFQKGDIAEGYSVSREKKESFPLTVTSAQKNPTAFYLCASSMAAVSTDTQYFGPGTRLTVL.

J is TRBJ2-7 and V is TRBV13; TRBD2 aligns across 9 bases. The J segment lost 3 bases and the V segment lost 0 bases, leaving 0 bases of the junction unmatched. The CDR3 is 14 residues long. Germline V CDR1 and CDR2: PRHDT, FYEKMQ (reference sequence). CDR3 in amino acids: CASSLGLAGYEQYF. The CDR3, as DNA: TGTGCCAGCAGCTTAGGACTAGCGGGCTACGAGCAGTACTTC.

V gene TRBV9 combines with J gene TRBJ1-2; 8 nucleotides line up with TRBD1. The V gene end was trimmed by 0 bases and the J gene end by 7 bases; junction bases not matched to a gene: 11. CDR1 is SGDLS and CDR2 is YYNGEE in the germline V gene. The CDR3 consists of 16 residues. Here the CDR3 reads CASSVGSSDRGTGYTF. CDR3 coding DNA: TGTGCCAGCAGCGTAGGGTCCTCAGACAGGGGTACTGGCTACACCTTC.

This chain joins TRBV9 and TRBJ1-1; D unclear. CDR3 length equals 15 residues. Germline CDR1 is SGDLS and CDR2 is YYNGEE. Deletions cut 0 bases from V and 0 bases from J, with 9 bases between. The CDR3 DNA follows: TGTGCCAGCAGCGTAGACGGGAGGATGAACACTGAAGCTTTCTTT. Translating gives CASSVDGRMNTEAFF.

This clone came up a few times. CDR3 amino acids: CASSEGAGTSGNNEQFF. CDR3 coding DNA: TGTGCCAGCAGCGAGGGTGCTGGGACTAGCGGAAACAATGAGCAGTTCTTC. The chain joins TRBV9 to TRBJ2-1; TRBD2 matches at 11 bases. This CDR3 spans 17 amino acids. Germline CDR1 is SGDLS and CDR2 is YYNGEE. V dropped 3 bases and J dropped 5; count of bases not matched to a gene: 10. Drawing the rest from reference TRBV9 and TRBJ2-1, the complete variable domain is DSGVTQTPKHLITATGQRVTLRCSPRSGDLSVYWYQQSLDQGLQFLIQYYNGEERAKGNILERFSAQQFPDLHSELNLSSLELGDSALYFCASSEGAGTSGNNEQFFGPGTRLTVL.

The genes are TRBV6-5 and TRBJ1-2; D is ambiguous. CDR1 is MNHEY and CDR2 is SVGAGI in the germline V gene. The length of the CDR3 is 14 residues. V dropped 8 bases and J dropped 7 bases, with 20 bases sitting between them. CDR3 protein: CASASGSTLSGYTF. CDR3 nucleotides: TGTGCCAGCGCATCGGGCAGTACCCTCTCTGGCTACACCTTC.